Described below is a single TCR beta chain sequence and its context. The record originates from a study of T-cell memory formation after mild COVID-19. Constant-segment-primed 5'RACE gave TCR alpha and TCR beta cDNA libraries with sample barcodes and UMIs. One entry per CDR3 protein results from TCRdb running MiXCR on the 5' RACE reads. The sample shows 210,000 or so distinct CDR3 sequences, around 25% of them seen only once. The clonotype was recovered from an adult woman who had mild COVID-19 (a few samples of this study predate the infection). Cell type and time point are not known. Source material: PBMCs or a T cell subset sorted from them (not recorded which).

CDR3 residues: CASIQAGEAFF. The DNA of the CDR3 is TGTGCCAGCATTCAAGCCGGTGAAGCTTTCTTT. The chain combines TRBV6-2 or TRBV6-3 with TRBJ1-1; D unclear. This CDR3 contains 11 residues. Germline CDR1 MNHEY, CDR2 SVGEGT. The V and J ends lost 7 bases and 7 bases respectively, with 10 bases between them.